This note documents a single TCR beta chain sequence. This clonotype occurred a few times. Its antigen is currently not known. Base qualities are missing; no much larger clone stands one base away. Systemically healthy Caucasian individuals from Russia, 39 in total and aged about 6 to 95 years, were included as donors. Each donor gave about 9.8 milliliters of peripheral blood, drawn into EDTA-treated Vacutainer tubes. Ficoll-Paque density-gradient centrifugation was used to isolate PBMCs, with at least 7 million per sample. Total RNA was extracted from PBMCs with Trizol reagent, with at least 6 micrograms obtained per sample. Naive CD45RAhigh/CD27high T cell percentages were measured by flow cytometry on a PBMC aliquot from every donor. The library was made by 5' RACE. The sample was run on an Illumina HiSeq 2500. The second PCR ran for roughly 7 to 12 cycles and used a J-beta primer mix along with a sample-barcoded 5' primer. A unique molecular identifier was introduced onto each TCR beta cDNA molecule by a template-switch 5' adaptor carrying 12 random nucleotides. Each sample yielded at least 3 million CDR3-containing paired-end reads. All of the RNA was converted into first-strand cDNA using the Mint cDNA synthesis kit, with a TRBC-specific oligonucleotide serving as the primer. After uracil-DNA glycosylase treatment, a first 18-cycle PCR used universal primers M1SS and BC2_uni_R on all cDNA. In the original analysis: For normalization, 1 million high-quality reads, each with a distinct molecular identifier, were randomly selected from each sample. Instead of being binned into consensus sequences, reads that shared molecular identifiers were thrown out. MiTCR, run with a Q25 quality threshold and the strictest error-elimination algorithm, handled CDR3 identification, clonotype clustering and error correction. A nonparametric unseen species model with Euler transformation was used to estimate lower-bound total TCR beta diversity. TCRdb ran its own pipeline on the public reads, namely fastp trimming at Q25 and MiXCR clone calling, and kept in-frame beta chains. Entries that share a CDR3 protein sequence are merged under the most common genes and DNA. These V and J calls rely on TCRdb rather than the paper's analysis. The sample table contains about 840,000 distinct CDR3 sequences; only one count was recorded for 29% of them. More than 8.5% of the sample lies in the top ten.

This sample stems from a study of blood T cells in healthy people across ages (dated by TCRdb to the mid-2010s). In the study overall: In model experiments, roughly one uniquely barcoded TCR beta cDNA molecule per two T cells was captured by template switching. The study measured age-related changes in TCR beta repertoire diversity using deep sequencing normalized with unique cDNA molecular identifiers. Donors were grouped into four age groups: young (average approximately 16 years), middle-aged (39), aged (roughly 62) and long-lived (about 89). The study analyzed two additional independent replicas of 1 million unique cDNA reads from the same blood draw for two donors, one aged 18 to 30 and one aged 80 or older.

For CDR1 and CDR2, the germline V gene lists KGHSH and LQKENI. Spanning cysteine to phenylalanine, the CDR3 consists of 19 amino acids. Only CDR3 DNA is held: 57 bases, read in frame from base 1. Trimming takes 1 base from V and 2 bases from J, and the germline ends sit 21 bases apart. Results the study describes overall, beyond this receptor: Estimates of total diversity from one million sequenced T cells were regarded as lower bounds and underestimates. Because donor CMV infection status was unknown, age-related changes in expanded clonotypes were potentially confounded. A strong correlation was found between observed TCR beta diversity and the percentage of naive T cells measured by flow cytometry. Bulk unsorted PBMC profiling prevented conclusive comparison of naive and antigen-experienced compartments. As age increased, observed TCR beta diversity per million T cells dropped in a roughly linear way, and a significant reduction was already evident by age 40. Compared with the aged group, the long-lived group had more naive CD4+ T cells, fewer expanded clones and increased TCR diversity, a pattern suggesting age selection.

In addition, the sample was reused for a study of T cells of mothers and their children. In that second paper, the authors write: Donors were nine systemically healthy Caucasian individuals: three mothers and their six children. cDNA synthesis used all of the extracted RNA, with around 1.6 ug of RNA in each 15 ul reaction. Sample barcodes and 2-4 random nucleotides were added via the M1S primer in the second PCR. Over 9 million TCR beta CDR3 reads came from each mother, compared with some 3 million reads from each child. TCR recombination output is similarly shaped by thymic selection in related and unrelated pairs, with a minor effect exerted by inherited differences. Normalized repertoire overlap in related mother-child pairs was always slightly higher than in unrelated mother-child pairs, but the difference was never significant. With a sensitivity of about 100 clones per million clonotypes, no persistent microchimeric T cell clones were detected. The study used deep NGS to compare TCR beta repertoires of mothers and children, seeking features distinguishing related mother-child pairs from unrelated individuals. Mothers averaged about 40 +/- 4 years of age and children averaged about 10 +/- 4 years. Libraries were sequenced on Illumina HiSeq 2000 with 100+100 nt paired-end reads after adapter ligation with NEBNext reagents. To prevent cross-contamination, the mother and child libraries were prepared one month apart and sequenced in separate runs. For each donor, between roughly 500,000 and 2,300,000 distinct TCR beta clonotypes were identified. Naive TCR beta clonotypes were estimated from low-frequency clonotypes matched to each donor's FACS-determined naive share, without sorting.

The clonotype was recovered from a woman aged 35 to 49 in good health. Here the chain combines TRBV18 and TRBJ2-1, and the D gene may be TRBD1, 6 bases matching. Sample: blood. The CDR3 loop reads CASSPLAASRGQAYNEQFF. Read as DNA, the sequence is TGTGCCAGCTCACCACTCGCGGCATCTAGGGGACAAGCCTACAATGAGCAGTTCTTC.